This entry lists 18 T cell receptor beta chains sequenced from one sample in a study of blood T cell repertoires in COVID-19. Using immunoSEQ multiplex PCR, the repertoire was profiled, and TCRdb retains in-frame clones only, with some absent. The data contain about 220,000 clones, more than 75% of them seen just once; the ten biggest clones take up 2.9%. The sequenced material came from peripheral blood. The origin of the receptors is a man in his fifties who had recovered from COVID-19.

This clone has a handful of counts. The chain employs TRBV19 and TRBJ2-7, with D perhaps matching TRBD2 (5 bases). The CDR3 length is 15 residues. V was clipped by 5 bases and J by 5 bases, with 19 bases between them. In germline, CDR1 is LNHDA, CDR2 SQIVND (reference sequence). For the CDR3, the DNA is TGTGCCAGTAGTGGAGGTAAAAGGAGGATTGACGAGCAGTACTTC. It translates to CASSGGKRRIDEQYF.

The rearrangement uses TRBV7-8 and TRBJ2-7, with 9 bases aligning to TRBD1. V was pared by 4 bases and J by 4 bases, with 8 bases of the junction left unmatched. Per the germline V gene, CDR1 is SGHVS and CDR2 is FQNEAQ. The CDR3 is made up of 15 amino acids. The CDR3 is CASSYTGTGPYEQYF. The CDR3 DNA reads TGTGCCAGCAGCTATACCGGGACAGGGCCTTACGAGCAGTACTTC.

The J gene is TRBJ1-1, the V gene TRBV19, with TRBD1 matching 8 bases. The germline CDR1 and CDR2 sequences are LNHDA and SQIVND (reference sequence). The V and J ends lost 5 bases and 4 bases, in that order; junction bases with no gene match: 6. CDR3 length: 14 amino acids. The chain's CDR3 is CASSWTGQATEAFF. The CDR3, as DNA: TGTGCCAGTAGTTGGACAGGGCAGGCCACTGAAGCTTTCTTT.

The genes are TRBV18 and TRBJ2-7; 8 bases match TRBD2. The CDR3 totals 15 residues. The ends lost 3 bases at V and 7 bases at J; junction bases unmatched: 11. CDR1 and CDR2 from the germline V gene are KGHSH and LQKENI. As DNA, the CDR3 is TGTGCCAGCTCACCGCTGGATAGCGGGAAATCGGAGCAGTACTTC. Protein: CASSPLDSGKSEQYF. Drawing the rest from reference TRBV18 and TRBJ2-7, the complete variable domain is NAGVMQNPRHLVRRRGQEARLRCSPMKGHSHVYWYRQLPEEGLKFMVYLQKENIIDESGMPKERFSAEFPKEGPSILRIQQVVRGDSAAYFCASSPLDSGKSEQYFGPGTRLTVT.

The J gene is TRBJ1-6, the V gene TRBV7-9; D not certain. This CDR3 comprises 19 residues. Germline V gives CDR1 SEHNR, CDR2 FQNEAQ (reference sequence). V dropped 1 base and J dropped 8 bases, with 24 bases sitting between them. This chain's CDR3 is CASSLEHGSLAAQHSPLHF. The CDR3 coding sequence is TGTGCCAGCAGCTTAGAGCACGGATCTTTGGCAGCACAGCATTCACCCCTCCACTTT.

The gene calls are TRBV10-3 and TRBJ2-4; TRBD2 aligns across 14 bases. J was trimmed by 8 bases and V by 5 bases; bases with no gene match: 2. The CDR3 runs to 14 residues. Germline V gene lookup returns CDR1 ENHRY and CDR2 SYGVKD. The CDR3 sequence: CAISPGLAGDIQYF. The CDR3 region has the DNA TGTGCCATCAGTCCGGGACTAGCGGGGGACATTCAGTACTTC.

The V and J genes are TRBV27 and TRBJ2-2; weak D call: TRBD2 (6 bases). CDR1 is MNHEY and CDR2 is SMNVEV in the germline V gene (reference sequence). The CDR3 covers 13 residues. V was cut by 7 bases and J by 2 bases, with 8 bases left in between. The CDR3 is CASNGGNTGELFF. The CDR3 DNA sequence: TGTGCCAGCAACGGGGGAAACACCGGGGAGCTGTTTTTT.

This clone was found a few times. The chain is built from TRBV5-8 and TRBJ2-7; 8 bases map to TRBD2. The CDR3 is made up of 16 amino acids. The junction had 9 bases not matched to a gene; V was cut back by 0 bases and J by 4 bases. Germline V lookup: CDR1 SGHTS, CDR2 YDEGEE. The CDR3 reads CASSLVGSGRRYEQYF. The CDR3 nucleotides are TGTGCCAGCAGCTTGGTTGGGAGCGGGAGACGGTACGAGCAGTACTTC.

This rearrangement joins TRBV19 to TRBJ2-4; a possible D gene is TRBD1 (6 bases). The CDR3 has 13 amino acids. Germline V gene sequence: CDR1 LNHDA, CDR2 SQIVND (reference sequence). Trimming stripped 4 bases from V and 7 bases from J, with 11 bases between. CDR3 bases: TGTGCCAGTAGTAAGGGGGAGCGCAACATTCAGTACTTC. It encodes CASSKGERNIQYF.

This chain links TRBV7-2 with TRBJ2-3; the match to TRBD2 covers 9 bases. Germline V gene data show CDR1 as SGHTA and CDR2 as FQGNSA. CDR3 length: 14 amino acids. Trimming at V came to 7 bases and at J to 3 bases, leaving 5 bases not matched to a gene. CDR3 nucleotide sequence: TGTGCCAGCAAGGGTAGCGGGAGTACAGATACGCAGTATTTT. Amino acids: CASKGSGSTDTQYF.

V gene TRBV28 combines with J gene TRBJ2-2; D uncertain. The ends were cut back, 3 bases at V and 7 bases at J, with 6 bases in the middle. In germline, CDR1 is MDHEN, CDR2 SYDVKM. The CDR3 is 12 residues long. The CDR3 region has the DNA TGTGCCAGCAGTTTGGCTCTCGGGGAGCTGTTTTTT. Protein: CASSLALGELFF.

The V gene is TRBV2, the J gene TRBJ2-6, with a weak D call TRBD1 (6 bases). Germline CDR1 and CDR2: SNHLY and FYNNEI. This CDR3 contains 16 residues. V was trimmed by 5 bases and J by 3 bases, leaving 14 bases between them. CDR3 bases: TGTGCCAGCAGTATGACAGGAGTAGTTGGGGCCAACGTCCTGACTTTC. This gives the protein CASSMTGVVGANVLTF.

The DNA of the CDR3 is TGTGCCAGCTCACCAACTCCCTCTGGAAACACCATATATTTT. Translation: CASSPTPSGNTIYF. The V call is TRBV18, the J call TRBJ1-3; unclear D gene. The V gene's germline CDR1 is KGHSH and CDR2 LQKENI. Trimming pared 2 bases from V and 0 bases from J, leaving 5 bases between. The CDR3 covers 14 residues.

The gene calls are TRBV5-5 and TRBJ2-5; D call uncertain. CDR1 and CDR2 from the germline V gene are SGHKS and YYEKEE (reference sequence). V gave up 1 base and J gave up 8 bases, with 12 bases separating them. This CDR3 region has 13 residues. The CDR3 DNA reads as TGTGCCAGCAGCTTGACTTTTGCTTTAACCCAGTACTTC. Protein product: CASSLTFALTQYF. The full variable domain, rest sourced from reference TRBV5-5 and TRBJ2-5, is DAGVTQSPTHLIKTRGQQVTLRCSPISGHKSVSWYQQVLGQGPQFIFQYYEKEERGRGNFPDRFSARQFPNYSSELNVNALLLGDSALYLCASSLTFALTQYFGPGTRLLVL.

This sequence joins TRBV24-1 and TRBJ2-2; TRBD1 matches at 7 bases. J was trimmed by 1 base and V by 1 base; bases with no gene match: 5. This CDR3 contains 17 residues. Germline V CDR1 and CDR2: KGHDR, SFDVKD. CDR3 amino acids: CATSDLGGGWNTGELFF. The CDR3 DNA is TGTGCCACCAGTGATTTAGGGGGCGGTTGGAACACCGGGGAGCTGTTTTTT.

This chain links TRBV5-4 with TRBJ1-2, with D unresolved. The V and J ends lost 3 bases and 8 bases respectively, with 17 bases between them. The length of the CDR3 is 14 residues. CDR1 SGHNT and CDR2 YYREEE come from the germline V gene (reference sequence). The CDR3 here is CASSSKWRLGGYTF. DNA for the CDR3: TGTGCCAGCAGCTCTAAATGGCGCCTAGGCGGCTACACCTTC.

The table lists this clone with a count of one. The gene calls are TRBV30 and TRBJ1-2; 8 bases are shared with TRBD1. Losses at the gene ends were 3 bases for V and 8 bases for J; bases not matched to a gene: 8. The length of the CDR3 is 13 residues. Germline V CDR1 and CDR2: GTSNPN, SVGIG (reference sequence). The CDR3, as DNA: TGTGCCTGGAGCGTCAACAGGGGGACGGGCTACACCTTC. It yields the protein CAWSVNRGTGYTF.

This sequence joins TRBV5-1 and TRBJ2-5, with D unresolved. The germline CDR1 and CDR2 sequences are SGHRS and YFSETQ. The length of the CDR3 is 12 residues. The ends were cut back, 3 bases at V and 2 bases at J, with 5 bases in the middle. CDR3 DNA sequence: TGCGCCAGCAGCTCCAATCAAGAGACCCAGTACTTC. Protein sequence: CASSSNQETQYF.